The next 13 T cell receptor beta chains were all read from a single sample in a study of CD8 T cells in Susac syndrome. Roughly 0.45 to 1 ug RNA was reverse transcribed with random hexamers. TCRdb re-analysed the immunoSEQ multiplex PCR reads in MiXCR, keeping a single row per CDR3 protein. The repertoire holds 60,000 to 75,000 distinct CDR3 sequences, just under 95% seen once, with about 0.22% in the top ten. Sample: CD8+ T cells from PBMCs. These receptors originate from a human donor in good health.

V is TRBV5-6 and J is TRBJ2-7; 9 bases line up with TRBD1. The germline gives CDR1 SGHDT, CDR2 YYEEEE. The V segment lost 1 base and the J segment 7 bases; nucleotides outside the gene matches: 6. The CDR3 is 14 amino acids. The CDR3 reads CASSLIGTGKEQYV. The CDR3 DNA follows: TGTGCCAGCAGCTTGATAGGGACAGGGAAGGAGCAGTACGTC.

This clonotype was recorded only once. The rearrangement joins TRBV19 to TRBJ2-6; no reliable D call. The germline V gene has CDR1 LNHDA and CDR2 SQIVND (reference sequence). Deletions cut 6 bases from V and 0 bases from J, with 9 bases between. CDR3 size: 15 residues. DNA for the CDR3: TGTGCCAGTAGGCTTGCAGGCTCTGGGGCCAACGTCCTGACTTTC. The encoded protein is CASRLAGSGANVLTF.

This clonotype was detected once. The chain carries TRBV15 and TRBJ2-5, with 9 bases matching TRBD2. Germline loops: CDR1 LNHNV, CDR2 YYDKDF (reference sequence). The junction had 10 bases not matched to a gene; V was cut back by 6 bases and J by 2 bases. The CDR3 totals 16 residues. This CDR3 is CATSGGSGGVQETQYF. The CDR3 DNA sequence: TGTGCCACCAGTGGAGGTAGCGGGGGAGTTCAAGAGACCCAGTACTTC. The variable domain in full, completed from reference TRBV15 and TRBJ2-5, reads DAMVIQNPRYQVTQFGKPVTLSCSQTLNHNVMYWYQQKSSQAPKLLFHYYDKDFNNEADTPDNFQSRRPNTSFCFLDIRSPGLGDTAMYLCATSGGSGGVQETQYFGPGTRLLVL.

This chain links TRBV5-6 with TRBJ1-1; no reliable D call. The CDR3 runs to 15 residues. V gave up 4 bases and J gave up 0 bases, with 13 bases separating them. Per germline, CDR1 SGHDT and CDR2 YYEEEE. The CDR3 loop reads CASSPGWGLNTEAFF. Written as DNA, the CDR3 is TGTGCCAGCAGCCCGGGGTGGGGATTGAACACTGAAGCTTTCTTT.

This chain connects TRBV5-6 to TRBJ2-1, with 7 nucleotides matching TRBD2. Germline lookup yields CDR1 SGHDT and CDR2 YYEEEE. J gave up 7 bases and V 1 base, and 2 bases lay outside the gene matches. The CDR3 totals 13 residues. The CDR3: CASSLPAGNEQFF. The CDR3, as DNA: TGTGCCAGCAGCTTGCCAGCGGGGAATGAGCAGTTCTTC.

This clonotype was seen a single time. The chain couples TRBV9 to TRBJ2-3, with D unresolved. From germline, CDR1 is SGDLS and CDR2 YYNGEE. The CDR3 contains 15 residues. V lost 2 bases, J lost 5 bases, and 15 bases lay in between. The CDR3 sequence is CASSVRPLTVDTQYF. CDR3 in DNA: TGTGCCAGCAGCGTGCGCCCCTTAACCGTAGATACGCAGTATTTT.

V usage is TRBV4-1 and J usage is TRBJ1-1; D is uncertain. The CDR3 loop spans 15 amino acids. Germline CDR1 MGHRA, CDR2 YSYEKL. V shed 1 base and J shed 0 bases, with 9 bases lying between them. The CDR3 DNA reads as TGCGCCAGCAGCCAAGTCGGACCGATGAACACTGAAGCTTTCTTT. It specifies CASSQVGPMNTEAFF.

This chain joins TRBV5-1 and TRBJ2-3; maybe TRBD1 (6 bases). Trimming removed 3 bases from V and 3 bases from J, with 11 bases in between. From germline, CDR1 is SGHRS and CDR2 YFSETQ. This CDR3 has 14 residues. The CDR3: CASSSGDKTDTQYF. In DNA, the CDR3 is TGCGCCAGCAGCTCTGGGGACAAAACAGATACGCAGTATTTT.

The chain links TRBV5-6 to TRBJ1-5; D remains ambiguous. This CDR3 comprises 12 residues. Germline V lookup: CDR1 SGHDT, CDR2 YYEEEE. With 6 bases removed from V and 4 bases from J, the gap between germline ends came to 8 bases. CDR3 region: CASTRGNQPQHF. As DNA, the CDR3 is TGTGCCAGCACCCGAGGGAATCAGCCCCAGCATTTT. Variable domain in full (rest from reference TRBV5-6 and TRBJ1-5): DAGVTQSPTHLIKTRGQQVTLRCSPKSGHDTVSWYQQALGQGPQFIFQYYEEEERQRGNFPDRFSGHQFPNYSSELNVNALLLGDSALYLCASTRGNQPQHFGDGTRLSIL.

Only one count was recorded for this clonotype. The rearrangement links TRBV11-1 to TRBJ2-7; 7 bases are shared with TRBD1. The germline V gene has CDR1 SGHAT and CDR2 FQDESV (reference sequence). The ends lost 4 bases at V and 2 bases at J; junction bases unmatched: 5. CDR3 length equals 14 residues. CDR3 DNA sequence: TGTGCCAGCAGCTCCGCAGGGACAGCCTACGAGCAGTACTTC. The encoded protein is CASSSAGTAYEQYF.

The J gene is TRBJ2-4, the V gene TRBV7-8; a possible D gene is TRBD2 (5 bases). The V gene's germline CDR1 is SGHVS and CDR2 FQNEAQ. This CDR3 has 15 residues. V lost 1 base, J lost 12 bases, and 19 bases lay in between. The CDR3 reads CASSLVQDPAAGQYF. The CDR3 coding sequence is TGTGCCAGCAGCTTAGTTCAGGACCCAGCCGCGGGTCAGTACTTC.

V and J are TRBV6-6 and TRBJ1-2, with D perhaps matching TRBD1 (5 bases). The V end was cut by 6 bases, the J end by 7 bases, with 15 bases between. Germline assignment: CDR1 MNHNY and CDR2 SVGAGI (reference sequence). CDR3 length: 13 residues. For the CDR3, the DNA is TGTGCCAGCAGCCCGGTTGGGGCCAGTGGCTACACCTTC. It yields the protein CASSPVGASGYTF.

This CDR3 reads CASSPPGVRDTEAFF. The CDR3, as DNA: TGTGCCAGCAGCCCGCCAGGGGTTCGGGACACTGAAGCTTTCTTT. J is TRBJ1-1 and V is TRBV14; tentative D call: TRBD1 (6 bases). V lost 4 bases and J lost 3, with 15 bases in between. Germline V gene lookup returns CDR1 SGHDN and CDR2 FVKESK. The CDR3 spans 15 residues. The whole variable domain, filled in from reference TRBV14 and TRBJ1-1, reads EAGVTQFPSHSVIEKGQTVTLRCDPISGHDNLYWYRRVMGKEIKFLLHFVKESKQDESGMPNNRFLAERTGGTYSTLKVQPAELEDSGVYFCASSPPGVRDTEAFFGQGTRLTVV.